The 29 T cell receptor beta chains listed next were all sequenced from one sample in a study of T-cell reconstitution after alpha-beta-depleted transplantation in children. During its preparation, the TCRbeta library received unique molecular identifiers. TCRdb redid the calling of the PCR reads with MiXCR, one entry per CDR3 protein. The sample carries approximately 350,000 distinct CDR3 sequences, about 14% recorded once. The source material was PBMCs, sampled from the stem cell graft. All receptors come from a human donor who donated a stem cell graft to a child with Fanconi anemia.

This clonotype was seen only a few times. The chain recombines TRBV20-1 with TRBJ2-1, with 10 bases identical to TRBD2. J gave up 7 bases and V 1 base, and 7 bases lay outside the gene matches. The CDR3 consists of 15 residues. Germline V CDR1 and CDR2: DFQATT, SNEGSKA (reference sequence). CDR3 sequence (DNA): TGCAGTGCTAGAGGGAGCGGGGGGGATTTAAATGAGCAGTTCTTC. Protein: CSARGSGGDLNEQFF.

In its sample, this clonotype was seen many times. The chain recombines TRBV7-2 with TRBJ2-5; TRBD2 agrees at 7 bases. The germline CDR1 and CDR2 sequences are SGHTA and FQGNSA. V dropped 3 bases and J dropped 4; count of bases not matched to a gene: 11. The CDR3 is 16 residues long. The CDR3 nucleotides are TGTGCCAGCAGCTTGGGGGGACTACTAATAGGAGAGACCCAGTACTTC. As protein: CASSLGGLLIGETQYF.

The rearrangement joins TRBV12-3 or TRBV12-4 to TRBJ2-1; 10 positions agree with TRBD2. V trimming: 8 bases; J trimming: 3 bases; junction bases outside the gene matches: 4. This CDR3 is built from 14 residues. CDR3: CASGTSESYNEQFF. CDR3 sequence (DNA): TGTGCCAGCGGGACTAGCGAAAGCTACAATGAGCAGTTCTTC.

The chain combines TRBV12-3 or TRBV12-4 with TRBJ2-7; D is possibly TRBD1 (5 bases). V lost 6 bases and J lost 4, with 13 bases in between. The CDR3 loop spans 13 amino acids. The CDR3 nucleotides read TGTGCCAGCAGCACGCAGGGAACGTACGAGCAGTACTTC. Translation gives CASSTQGTYEQYF.

This clonotype turned up a few times. The J gene is TRBJ1-1, the V gene TRBV30, with a weak D call TRBD1 (5 bases). The CDR3 is made up of 13 amino acids. Germline-derived CDR1 and CDR2 are GTSNPN and SVGIG (reference sequence). V was trimmed by 3 bases and J by 5 bases, leaving 13 bases between them. In DNA, the CDR3 is TGTGCCTGGAGCAGGGCGCTCGGAACTGAAGCTTTCTTT. This gives the protein CAWSRALGTEAFF.

Only a few counts were recorded for this clonotype. The chain employs TRBV29-1 and TRBJ2-1; D gene uncertain. Trimming removed 3 bases at V and 11 bases at J, with 17 bases between. Germline V gene data show CDR1 as SQVTM and CDR2 as ANQGSEA. The CDR3 is made up of 13 amino acids. This chain's CDR3 is CSVDIDVQFKQFF. In nucleotides, the CDR3 is TGCAGCGTTGATATAGACGTACAATTTAAGCAGTTCTTC.

V gene TRBV7-9 combines with J gene TRBJ2-5; D is possibly TRBD2 (6 bases). V lost 2 bases, J lost 5 bases, and 18 bases lay in between. This CDR3 spans 16 amino acids. Looked up from germline, CDR1 is SEHNR and CDR2 is FQNEAQ (reference sequence). CDR3 DNA: TGTGCCAGCAGCTTACGCTCGATAGGAGGGGAGGAGACCCAGTACTTC. Protein product: CASSLRSIGGEETQYF.

V is TRBV29-1 and J is TRBJ2-5, with D perhaps TRBD2 (7 bases). CDR1 is SQVTM, CDR2 ANQGSEA, per germline. V was trimmed by 4 bases and J by 7 bases, leaving 13 bases between them. The CDR3 loop spans 12 amino acids. In DNA form, the CDR3 reads TGCAGCGTTGTGGGGGGGGCTGGGACCCAGTACTTC. Its protein is CSVVGGAGTQYF.

This clonotype was observed a few times. This chain joins TRBV5-1 and TRBJ2-1; D might be TRBD1 (8 bases). Germline CDR1 SGHRS, CDR2 YFSETQ. V was pared by 0 bases and J by 3 bases, with 13 bases between. This CDR3 has 16 amino acids. CDR3 bases: TGCGCCAGCAGCTTGGGAAACAGGGGGGGCTACAATGAGCAGTTCTTC. It yields the protein CASSLGNRGGYNEQFF.

This clonotype appeared once. The genes are TRBV20-1 and TRBJ2-7; 7 nucleotides match TRBD1. CDR1 and CDR2 (germline): DFQATT, SNEGSKA (reference sequence). CDR3 length: 16 amino acids. V lost 3 bases, J lost 1 base, and 12 bases stayed unmatched. This CDR3 reads CSASPNDRALSYEQYF. For the CDR3, the DNA is TGCAGTGCTAGTCCAAATGACAGGGCCCTATCCTACGAGCAGTACTTC.

This clonotype has ten or more counts. The chain joins TRBV6-6 to TRBJ1-1; D gene uncertain. Trimming took off 0 bases at V and 2 bases at J, with 4 bases between the two ends. The CDR3 is 13 residues long. Germline V lookup: CDR1 MNHNY, CDR2 SVGAGI (reference sequence). This CDR3 reads CASSYSVNTEAFF. CDR3 DNA: TGTGCCAGCAGTTACTCGGTCAACACTGAAGCTTTCTTT.

This clonotype was seen many times. The chain recombines TRBV3-1 with TRBJ2-1, with TRBD2 identical over 12 bases. Germline-derived CDR1 and CDR2 are LGHDT and YNNKEL (reference sequence). The ends lost 1 base at V and 3 bases at J; junction bases unmatched: 7. The CDR3 loop spans 18 amino acids. DNA for the CDR3: TGTGCCAGCAGCCAAGGTCTACTAGCGGGGGGAATCTACAATGAGCAGTTCTTC. Translated, it gives CASSQGLLAGGIYNEQFF.

This chain links TRBV5-1 with TRBJ2-1; 8 bases are a match to TRBD1. Trimming at V came to 0 bases and at J to 6 bases, leaving 2 bases not matched to a gene. This CDR3 is built from 14 residues. Germline V gives CDR1 SGHRS, CDR2 YFSETQ. The CDR3 coding sequence is TGCGCCAGCAGCTTGGTGACAGGGGTCAATGAGCAGTTCTTC. Protein: CASSLVTGVNEQFF.

The J gene is TRBJ2-3, the V gene TRBV15; 7 bases are shared with TRBD2. Germline V gene lookup returns CDR1 LNHNV and CDR2 YYDKDF (reference sequence). The CDR3 consists of 14 residues. With V trimmed by 2 bases and J by 4 bases, 3 bases remained unmatched. The CDR3 bases are TGTGCCACCAGCAGACGGACTAGTGCAGATACGCAGTATTTT. It encodes CATSRRTSADTQYF.

The chain has TRBV5-1 and TRBJ2-3, with TRBD2 matching 10 bases. This CDR3 contains 15 residues. V was clipped by 4 bases and J by 3 bases; unmatched bases: 5. CDR1 SGHRS and CDR2 YFSETQ come from the germline V gene. The DNA of the CDR3 is TGCGCCAGCAGCCGGACTAGCGGCCAGACAGATACGCAGTATTTT. As protein: CASSRTSGQTDTQYF.

This chain joins TRBV7-9 and TRBJ1-2; no firm D call. Germline CDR1 is SEHNR and CDR2 is FQNEAQ (reference sequence). CDR3 length: 13 amino acids. V was shortened by 5 bases and J by 6 bases, with 13 bases between the two germline ends. For the CDR3, the DNA is TGTGCCAGCAGCCTCCTTAAGGGAGATGGCTACACCTTC. Protein: CASSLLKGDGYTF. The full variable domain, with the rest looked up from reference TRBV7-9 and TRBJ1-2, is DTGVSQNPRHKITKRGQNVTFRCDPISEHNRLYWYRQTLGQGPEFLTYFQNEAQLEKSRLLSDRFSAERPKGSFSTLEIQRTEQGDSAMYLCASSLLKGDGYTFGSGTRLTVV.

This sequence joins TRBV5-1 and TRBJ2-3, with 9 positions matching TRBD1. Losses at the gene ends were 2 bases for V and 4 bases for J; bases not matched to a gene: 5. Germline lookup yields CDR1 SGHRS and CDR2 YFSETQ. There are 15 residues in the CDR3. The CDR3 is CASSFGDRAPDTQYF. The DNA for the CDR3 is TGCGCCAGCAGCTTTGGGGACAGGGCCCCAGATACGCAGTATTTT.

Ten or more counts support this clonotype. V usage is TRBV7-2 and J usage is TRBJ1-1; D remains ambiguous. With 4 bases removed from V and 1 base from J, the gap between germline ends came to 7 bases. The CDR3 loop spans 13 amino acids. Germline assignment: CDR1 SGHTA and CDR2 FQGNSA. The CDR3 here is CASSSQPNTEAFF. In nucleotides, the CDR3 is TGTGCCAGCAGCTCCCAGCCGAACACTGAAGCTTTCTTT.

This clonotype was detected a few times. This chain links TRBV9 with TRBJ2-2; the D is unclear. CDR3 length equals 12 residues. The V gene lost 0 bases and the J gene lost 7 bases, with 4 bases spanning the gap. Germline-derived CDR1 and CDR2 are SGDLS and YYNGEE. The CDR3 sequence is CASSVGVGELFF. The CDR3, as DNA: TGTGCCAGCAGCGTAGGGGTCGGGGAGCTGTTTTTT.

Comment on this clonotype: It may be a read error: a sequence one base away is much more abundant. It is likely a read error, because the conserved phenylalanine at the end of the CDR3 is missing. This sequence joins TRBV27 and TRBJ2-7; D tentatively fits TRBD1 or TRBD2 (5 bases each). Germline-derived CDR1 and CDR2 are MNHEY and SMNVEV (reference sequence). Trimming took off 4 bases at V and 5 bases at J, with 12 bases between the two ends. This CDR3 comprises 13 residues. As DNA, the CDR3 is TGTGCCAGCAGTTGGGGACCAGGGAACGAGCAGTACTAC. This encodes CASSWGPGNEQYY.

This chain uses TRBV20-1 with TRBJ1-1; maybe TRBD1 (5 bases). Germline CDR1 reads DFQATT; CDR2 reads SNEGSKA (reference sequence). The CDR3 length is 14 residues. Trimming pared 6 bases from V and 0 bases from J, leaving 14 bases between. In nucleotides, the CDR3 is TGCAGTGCGCGGGACCGAACGCTGAACACTGAAGCTTTCTTT. This translates into CSARDRTLNTEAFF.

This clonotype was seen at least ten times. The chain is built from TRBV10-3 and TRBJ1-5; a weak D match, TRBD1 (5 bases). The germline V and J ends were trimmed by 0 bases and 4 bases, with 10 bases remaining between them. This CDR3 spans 15 amino acids. Germline CDR1 reads ENHRY; CDR2 reads SYGVKD. The CDR3 DNA is TGTGCCATCAGTGAGTCGGGGACGAGAAATCAGCCCCAGCATTTT. This translates into CAISESGTRNQPQHF.

This clonotype was seen a few times. The V and J genes are TRBV4-1 and TRBJ2-3; D is perhaps TRBD2 (6 bases). CDR1 MGHRA and CDR2 YSYEKL come from the germline V gene. V lost 0 bases and J 4 bases, leaving 8 bases between the germline ends. The CDR3 has 14 residues. CDR3 DNA sequence: TGCGCCAGCAGCCAAGAACTAGCAGCAGATACGCAGTATTTT. This translates into CASSQELAADTQYF.

This clonotype was counted between two and nine times. The J gene is TRBJ1-5, the V gene TRBV12-3 or TRBV12-4, with TRBD1 as a possible D gene (5 bases). The CDR3 extends over 13 amino acids. V was pared by 3 bases and J by 4 bases, with 7 bases between. This CDR3 reads CASSFKGNQPQHF. CDR3 DNA: TGTGCCAGCAGTTTCAAGGGGAATCAGCCCCAGCATTTT.

This clonotype was counted between two and nine times. V and J are TRBV9 and TRBJ1-1; 8 bases are a match to TRBD1. V dropped 2 bases and J dropped 2; count of bases not matched to a gene: 14. CDR1 is SGDLS, CDR2 YYNGEE, per germline. The CDR3 runs 18 residues. The CDR3 loop reads CASSVLSSFGTGNTEAFF. CDR3 DNA: TGTGCCAGCAGCGTCCTTTCCTCCTTTGGGACAGGAAACACTGAAGCTTTCTTT.

The chain links TRBV5-1 to TRBJ2-7, with TRBD1 as a possible D gene (6 bases). V gave up 3 bases and J gave up 3 bases, with 19 bases separating them. The CDR3 covers 16 residues. CDR1 and CDR2 (germline): SGHRS, YFSETQ. In DNA, the CDR3 is TGCGCCAGCAGCTCAATCACAGGGAAGGGGAGCTACGAGCAGTACTTC. Amino acid sequence: CASSSITGKGSYEQYF.

V and J are TRBV10-3 and TRBJ1-6; 8 bases match TRBD1. V was pared by 0 bases and J by 8 bases, with 9 bases of the junction left unmatched. Germline loops: CDR1 ENHRY, CDR2 SYGVKD. The CDR3 spans 17 residues. The CDR3 loop is CAISESKGQGAYSPLHF. CDR3 nucleotides: TGTGCCATCAGTGAGTCGAAGGGTCAGGGGGCTTATTCACCCCTCCACTTT.

This clonotype was seen a few times. V and J are TRBV6-5 and TRBJ2-1; 8 bases align to TRBD1. The CDR3 extends over 15 amino acids. Germline lookup yields CDR1 MNHEY and CDR2 SVGAGI. J lost 4 bases, V lost 2 bases, and 4 bases had no gene match. The CDR3 DNA follows: TGTGCCAGCAGTTACCTCGGGACAGGATACAATGAGCAGTTCTTC. This translates into CASSYLGTGYNEQFF.

This clonotype was observed a handful of times. The genes are TRBV7-9 and TRBJ2-7; D is undetermined. The CDR3 contains 13 residues. From germline, CDR1 is SEHNR and CDR2 FQNEAQ (reference sequence). Deletions cut 5 bases from V and 1 base from J, with 9 bases between. CDR3 amino acids: CASSPPASYEQYF. DNA of the CDR3: TGTGCCAGCAGCCCCCCAGCTTCCTACGAGCAGTACTTC.